Detailed here is one T cell receptor (beta chain). This clonotype was seen a handful of times. No antigen is known for it. Qualities for individual bases were not recorded, and no much larger clone is one base off. Ficoll-Paque density gradient centrifugation was used to isolate PBMCs. The data were obtained in a study of T-cell memory formation after mild COVID-19 (TCRdb year 2021). With respect to the entire study: TCR sequence clusters from the two donors were found to be largely donor specific. In a couple of donors, T-cell clones that expanded and contracted after mild COVID-19 were followed by sequencing TCRalpha and TCRbeta repertoires longitudinally. The cohort comprised two young, previously healthy adult volunteers, one female and one male. General findings and caveats noted by the study authors: Contracting CD4+ clones were located mainly in the CM and EM memory subsets, whereas CD8+ clones were found to be enriched in EMRA. Some responding clones were found in pre-infection memory, which suggests that pre-existing cross-reactive memory T cells took part in the SARS-CoV-2 response. The study included only a couple of mild cases, and larger cohorts that include severe cases with pre-infection samples were judged to be necessary. From day 15 to 85, contracting clones showed balanced CD4/CD8 phenotypes, whereas a second wave of clones that expanded from day 15 to 37 leaned towards CD4+. The second-wave clones that peaked on day 37 were not confirmed to be SARS-CoV-2 specific.

The junction carries 17 bases between V and J, which are trimmed by 0 bases and 6 bases respectively. Counted from cysteine to phenylalanine, this CDR3 has 16 amino acids. Of the read, only the CDR3 DNA is kept; its 48 bases are in frame from base 1. The germline V gene provides CDR1 LGHNA and CDR2 YSLEER. Instrument on record: Illumina NovaSeq 6000. Using 5'RACE with constant-segment primers, TCRalpha and TCRbeta cDNA libraries were constructed, with sample barcodes and unique molecular identifiers added in the process. RNA was extracted from every sample with Trizol reagent. Amplification of the libraries took two PCR steps, and the second step added a second sample barcode plus Illumina TruSeq adapters. The libraries were sequenced on an Illumina NovaSeq using 2 x 150 bp paired-end reads. Regarding the original processing steps: Reads were demultiplexed and collapsed into UMI-guided consensus sequences with migec v1.2.7. Using mixcr v2.1.11, UMI consensuses were aligned to TRA and TRB V and J templates and then assembled into clonotypes. Clonotypes were classified as expanded or contracted when called significant by both edgeR and NoisET, with noise models trained on biological replicates. For edgeR calls, a false discovery rate-adjusted p below 0.01 and a log2 fold-change threshold of 1 were applied. As an exploratory analysis of dynamics, max-normalized trajectories of the 1000 most abundant clonotypes were examined by PCA with hierarchical clustering. Each responding clone was given a CD4 or CD8 phenotype based on the CD4+ and CD8+ repertoires, which had been sequenced separately. In-frame beta chains were kept once TCRdb had trimmed the public reads at Q25 with fastp and called clones with MiXCR. One record per CDR3 amino acid sequence lists the most common genes and DNA. The authors' filters were not applied to this entry. The sample contains 250,000 to 400,000 distinct CDR3 sequences, roughly an eighth of them found a single time. Of the sample, around 20% falls within the top ten clones.

This TCR was sampled from a man aged 18 to 30 who had mild COVID-19 (a few samples of this study predate the infection). The sample titles of this study are shuffled in the database, so cell type and time point are left out; the donor was told from shared clones. The V and J genes are TRBV4-3 and TRBJ2-5; TRBD1 is possibly the D segment (5 matching bases). Sequenced input: PBMCs or a T cell subset sorted from them (not recorded which). The DNA reads TGCGCCAGCAGCCAAGATTATGGGGCAGGTGGACAGACCCAGTACTTC. Translated, it reads CASSQDYGAGGQTQYF.